This is a list of T cell receptor beta chains from one sample in a study of early T cells in non-severe SARS-CoV-2 infection. From the 5' RACE reads, TCRdb called clonotypes with MiXCR, one entry per CDR3 protein. The data show 25,000 to 35,000 distinct CDR3 sequences, around 6.1% seen once. The source material was whole blood, sampled at baseline. The receptors were gathered from an adult who was a healthcare worker with PCR-confirmed SARS-CoV-2 infection or an uninfected control (not recorded which). Each CDR3 is given with its conserved first and last residue. The D gene is left open where the match is weak. Rows may omit the clone size; those that give it use once, few, many or a size class.

TRBJ1-4,NA,many,TRBV2,TGTGCCAGCACAATCCTACAGGGTGGTAATGAAAAACTGTTTTTT,CASTILQGGNEKLFF
TRBJ2-1,NA,many,TRBV10-3,TGTGCCATCAGTGAGTACAATGAGCAGTTCTTC,CAISEYNEQFF
TRBJ1-6,NA,many,TRBV9,TGTGCCAGCAGCGTCGATTCCAATTCACCCCTCCACTTT,CASSVDSNSPLHF
TRBJ2-1,TRBD2,NA,TRBV6-1,TGTGCCAGCAGTGGCCAACTAGCGCACTCCTACAATGAGCAGTTCTTC,CASSGQLAHSYNEQFF
TRBJ1-6,NA,many,TRBV30,TGTGCCTCGAAACAGTCCTCATCTCTCCACTTT,CASKQSSSLHF
TRBJ2-2,TRBD2,few,TRBV30,TGTGCCTGGAGTCCCATAGCGGGGGTTAACACCGGGGAGCTGTTTTTT,CAWSPIAGVNTGELFF
TRBJ1-3,TRBD1,few,TRBV2,TGTGCCAGCAGTGAAGGGGGACAGGCTGGAAACACCATATATTTT,CASSEGGQAGNTIYF
TRBJ2-7,TRBD1,many,TRBV6-5,TGTGCCAGCAGTTTAGACAGGGGCTCCTACGAGCAGTACTTC,CASSLDRGSYEQYF
TRBJ1-3,NA,many,TRBV7-9,TGTGCCAGCAGCTCCCAGGGGCAGGGGACTGGAAACACCATATATTTT,CASSSQGQGTGNTIYF
TRBJ1-4,NA,many,TRBV9,TGTGCCAGCAGCCCGGGAGCAACTAATGAAAAACTGTTTTTT,CASSPGATNEKLFF
TRBJ2-1,NA,many,TRBV29-1,TGCAGCGTCAGGACGGATTACAATGAGCAGTTCTTC,CSVRTDYNEQFF
TRBJ2-3,NA,many,TRBV7-9,TGTGCCAGCAGCTTAGTGGGGGAAAGCACAGATACGCAGTATTTT,CASSLVGESTDTQYF
TRBJ2-7,TRBD2,many,TRBV6-6,TGTGCCAGCAGTTACGGCCAGCGGGAGGCCTACGAGCAGTACTTC,CASSYGQREAYEQYF
TRBJ1-1,NA,few,TRBV7-2,TGTGCCAGCAGCTTAGACAGGGCAGAGTTCACTGAAGCTTTCTTT,CASSLDRAEFTEAFF
TRBJ2-3,TRBD2,few,TRBV7-6,TGTGCCAGCAGCTTAGGTTCCCGGGGGGCAGATACGCAGTATTTT,CASSLGSRGADTQYF
TRBJ1-2,NA,few,TRBV11-2,TGTGCCAGCAGCTTCCAGGGCGCTGGCTACACCTTC,CASSFQGAGYTF
TRBJ1-2,NA,few,TRBV5-1,TGCGCCAGCAGCTTGGAGGCACCCCAGGGAAACTATGGCTACACCTTC,CASSLEAPQGNYGYTF
TRBJ2-7,NA,many,TRBV27,TGTGCCAGCAGTTTCCGGCCGGGCTACGAGCAGTACTTC,CASSFRPGYEQYF
TRBJ2-7,TRBD2,many,TRBV18,TGTGCCAGCTCACGCACCACTGTTAGCGGGAGAGGGACCTACGAGCAGTACTTC,CASSRTTVSGRGTYEQYF
TRBJ2-2,TRBD2,many,TRBV7-9,TGTGCCAGCAGCTTTACTAGCGGGCCCGGGGAGCTGTTTTTT,CASSFTSGPGELFF
TRBJ1-2,NA,many,TRBV27,TGTGCCAGCAGAAGGGGCGGTGGGGCTAACCTTAACTATGGCTACACCTTC,CASRRGGGANLNYGYTF
TRBJ1-5,NA,NA,TRBV3-1,TGTGCCAGCAGCCAAGGGAGGCAGGCGCCCCAGCATTTT,CASSQGRQAPQHF
TRBJ2-5,NA,many,TRBV7-2,TGTGCCAGCAGCTTCCAGTGGGGCCGACAAGAGACCCAGTACTTC,CASSFQWGRQETQYF
TRBJ2-5,NA,many,TRBV6-1,TGTGCCAGCAGTGAAGTGGACATCTTTTTCCAAGAGACCCAGTACTTC,CASSEVDIFFQETQYF
TRBJ1-2,NA,many,TRBV10-3,TGTGCCATCAGTGAGTCCATCCGGGTCGACTATGGCTACACCTTC,CAISESIRVDYGYTF
TRBJ2-2,NA,many,TRBV12-3/TRBV12-4,TGTGCCAGCACCCCAACTGGAGGGGGCACCGGGGAGCTGTTTTTT,CASTPTGGGTGELFF
TRBJ2-1,NA,many,TRBV30,TGTGCCTGGAGTCAGGGTTACAATGAGCAGTTCTTC,CAWSQGYNEQFF
TRBJ2-7,NA,many,TRBV20-1,TGCAGTGCTGGGACGGTTCGATTTAACTCCTACGAGCAGTACTTC,CSAGTVRFNSYEQYF
TRBJ2-4,NA,many,TRBV6-6,TGTGCCAGCAGTCGATCCACGTTGGGCATTCAGTACTTC,CASSRSTLGIQYF
TRBJ1-2,TRBD1,many,TRBV5-6,TGTGCCAGCAGCTTTGGCACAGGGGGCACTAACTATGGCTACACCTTC,CASSFGTGGTNYGYTF
TRBJ1-1,NA,many,TRBV4-3,TGCGCCAGCAGCCAGGAGGGGGGTCTTCCGACTGAAGCTTTCTTT,CASSQEGGLPTEAFF
TRBJ1-2,TRBD1,many,TRBV19,TGTGCCAGTACCCCGGGACAGGACTATGGCTACACCTTC,CASTPGQDYGYTF